This TCR beta chain stems from a study of Graves' ophthalmopathy and Graves' hyperthyroidism. For the study at large: Before any treatment, peripheral blood was taken at the initial diagnosis. Whole-study results and caveats: The blood repertoire also included most expanded thyroid clonotypes above 0.001 frequency.

From RNA, the CDR3 regions of TCR beta chains were amplified and sequenced. After a first-round RT-PCR with HTBI primers, a second-round multiplex PCR was run. TCRdb called the multiplex PCR reads again in MiXCR, with one record for every CDR3 protein. The table records 260,000 or so distinct CDR3 sequences, 45% to 55% of them present only once. This CDR3 has 14 residues. V was clipped by 1 base and J by 3 bases, with 9 bases between them. Germline V lookup: CDR1 SGHVS, CDR2 FQNEAQ. This clonotype occurred a few times. The antigen remains undetermined. The clonotype was recovered from an adult man with Graves' ophthalmopathy. Source material: peripheral blood. This sequence joins TRBV7-8 and TRBJ1-2, with D unresolved. The CDR3 sequence: CASSLGWGDYGYTF. As DNA, the CDR3 is TGTGCCAGCAGCTTAGGGTGGGGTGACTATGGCTACACCTTC.